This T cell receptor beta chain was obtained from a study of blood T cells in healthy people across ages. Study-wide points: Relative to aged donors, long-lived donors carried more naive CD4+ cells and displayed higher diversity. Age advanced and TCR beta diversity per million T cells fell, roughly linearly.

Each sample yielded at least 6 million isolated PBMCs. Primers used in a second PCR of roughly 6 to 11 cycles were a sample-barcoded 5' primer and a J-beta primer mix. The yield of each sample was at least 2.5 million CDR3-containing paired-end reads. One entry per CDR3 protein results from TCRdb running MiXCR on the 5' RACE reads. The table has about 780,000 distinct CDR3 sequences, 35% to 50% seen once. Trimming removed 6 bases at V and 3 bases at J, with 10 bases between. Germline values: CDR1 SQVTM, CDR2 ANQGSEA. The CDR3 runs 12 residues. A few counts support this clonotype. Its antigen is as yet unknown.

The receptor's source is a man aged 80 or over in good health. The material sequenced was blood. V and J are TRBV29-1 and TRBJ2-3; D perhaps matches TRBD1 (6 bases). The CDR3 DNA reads TGCAGCGTCCACAGGGTAACAGATACGCAGTATTTT. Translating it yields CSVHRVTDTQYF.